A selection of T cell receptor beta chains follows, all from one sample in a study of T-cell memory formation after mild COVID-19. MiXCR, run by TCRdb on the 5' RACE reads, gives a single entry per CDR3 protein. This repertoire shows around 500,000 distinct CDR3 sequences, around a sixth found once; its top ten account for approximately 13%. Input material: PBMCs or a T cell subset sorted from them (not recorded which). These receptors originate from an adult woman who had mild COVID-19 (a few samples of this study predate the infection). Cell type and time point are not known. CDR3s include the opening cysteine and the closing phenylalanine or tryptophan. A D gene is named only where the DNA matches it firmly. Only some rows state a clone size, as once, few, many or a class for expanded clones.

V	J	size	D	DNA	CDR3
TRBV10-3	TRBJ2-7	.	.	TGTGCCATCAACTGGGGGATGGACTACGAGCAGTACTTC	CAINWGMDYEQYF
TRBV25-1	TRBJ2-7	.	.	TGTGCCAGCAGCTATCCCAACGGCGAGCAGTACTTC	CASSYPNGEQYF
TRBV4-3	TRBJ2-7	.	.	TGCGCCAGCAGCCAAGATCAAGGGCTCTACGAGCAGTACTTC	CASSQDQGLYEQYF
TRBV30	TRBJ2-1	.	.	TGTGCCTGGAGTGTACTCCCGGGACTCGATCAGTTCTTC	CAWSVLPGLDQFF
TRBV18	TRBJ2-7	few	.	TGTGCCAGCTCACCAGAAGCGGGCTACGAGCAGTACTTC	CASSPEAGYEQYF
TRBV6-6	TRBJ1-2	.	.	TGTGCCAGCAGTCCCCCCAGGGGAGACTATGGCTACACCTTC	CASSPPRGDYGYTF
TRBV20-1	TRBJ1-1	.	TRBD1	TGCAGTGCTAAGACAGGGGGCGTCGGGGAAGCTTTCTTT	CSAKTGGVGEAFF
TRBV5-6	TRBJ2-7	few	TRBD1	TGTGCCAGCAGCCCGGGGACAGGGGCCTCCTACGAGCAGTACTTC	CASSPGTGASYEQYF
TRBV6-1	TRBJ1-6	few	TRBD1	TGTGCCAGCGCCTGGGAGACAGGGCCTTATAATTCACCCCTCCACTTT	CASAWETGPYNSPLHF
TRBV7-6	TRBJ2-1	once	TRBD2	TGTGCCAGCAGCTTTAATTTAGCGGGAGGGCTTTTTCTCAATGAGCAGTTCTTC	CASSFNLAGGLFLNEQFF
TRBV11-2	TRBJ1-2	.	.	TGTGCCAGCATCCACTACCGCGGGGCGGCCGGACCCTACACCTTC	CASIHYRGAAGPYTF
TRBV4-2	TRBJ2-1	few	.	TGTGCCAGCAGCCAAGCGACGACCGCAAGCTCCTACAATGAGCAGTTCTTC	CASSQATTASSYNEQFF
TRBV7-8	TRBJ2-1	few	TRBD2	TGTGCCAGCAGCCCAGGACTAGCGGGGGGGCTAGGGGAGCAGTTCTTC	CASSPGLAGGLGEQFF
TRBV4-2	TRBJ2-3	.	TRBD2	TGTGCCAGCAGCCAAGGAGTAGCGGGCCGCACAGATACGCAGTATTTT	CASSQGVAGRTDTQYF
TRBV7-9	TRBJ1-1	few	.	TGTGCCAGCAGCCCCTGGGGCACCACTGAAGCTTTCTTT	CASSPWGTTEAFF
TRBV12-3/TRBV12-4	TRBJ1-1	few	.	TGTGCCAGCAGTTTAGGGCAGGGAGAGCGTTATCAAATGAACACTGAAGCTTTCTTT	CASSLGQGERYQMNTEAFF
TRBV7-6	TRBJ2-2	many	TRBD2	TGTGCCAGCAGCGAACGAGGACTAGCGGGGAGGGCCACCGGGGAGCTGTTTTTT	CASSERGLAGRATGELFF
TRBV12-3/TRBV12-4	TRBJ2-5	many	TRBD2	TGTGCCAGCAGTCGGACTAGCGGGGGACAAGAGACCCAGTACTTC	CASSRTSGGQETQYF
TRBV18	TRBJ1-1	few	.	TGTGCCAGCTCGCCACAGGAGGCCACTGAAGCTTTCTTT	CASSPQEATEAFF
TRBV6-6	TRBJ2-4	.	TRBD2	TGTGCCAGCACCACCAGCGGGAGCGTGGCCAAAAACATTCAGTACTTC	CASTTSGSVAKNIQYF
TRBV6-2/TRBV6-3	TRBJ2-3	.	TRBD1	TGTGCCAGCAGTTACCCTGGGACAGGGTCCACAGATACGCAGTATTTT	CASSYPGTGSTDTQYF
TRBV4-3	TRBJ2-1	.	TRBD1	TGCGCCAGCAGCCAAGATGGACAGGGGTGGCCGATGTATCTGTTCTTC	CASSQDGQGWPMYLFF
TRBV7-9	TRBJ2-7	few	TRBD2	TGTGCCAGCAGACCCAGCGGGAGCTACGAGCAGTACTTC	CASRPSGSYEQYF
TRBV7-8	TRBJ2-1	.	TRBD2	TGTGCCAGCAGCGTACGGGGAGGACTAGCGGGGGGCAATGAGCAGTTCTTC	CASSVRGGLAGGNEQFF
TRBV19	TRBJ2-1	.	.	TGTGCCAGTAGTATCGGACCCAACCCCGGCAATGAGCAGTTCTTC	CASSIGPNPGNEQFF
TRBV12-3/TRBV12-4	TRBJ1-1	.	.	TGTGCCAGCAGTTTTTATAGTCTGAACACTGAAGCTTTCTTT	CASSFYSLNTEAFF
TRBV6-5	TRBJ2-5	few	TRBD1	TGTGCCAGCAGTTTAACGGGACAGGGTCGAGAGACCCAGTACTTC	CASSLTGQGRETQYF